This T cell receptor beta chain was identified in a study of cytomegalovirus exposure and HLA in healthy donors. Findings and limits, study-wide: The investigators catalogued 164 TCR beta chains as cytomegalovirus-associated. Presence/absence analyses supposed approximately even sequencing depth among donors.

Germline assignment: CDR1 SGDLS and CDR2 YYNGEE. The length of the CDR3 is 14 residues. The ends were cut back, 6 bases at V and 5 bases at J, with 15 bases in the middle. Worth noting for this clone: Antigen: not known.

Primers for the PCR totalled 60 Vbeta and 13 Jbeta. Profiled with immunoSEQ multiplex PCR; TCRdb holds only in-frame clones, not every one. The repertoire consists of 75,000 to 95,000 clones, with 69% occurring once and the leading ten covering 2.7%. The sample comprised PBMCs. The receptor was isolated from a man aged 50 to 59 in good health and CMV-seronegative. This rearrangement joins TRBV9 to TRBJ2-1; D possibly corresponds to TRBD1 (6 bases). The DNA for the CDR3 is TGTGCCAGCACCCGTACTGGACAGAACAATGAGCAGTTCTTC. It translates to CASTRTGQNNEQFF.